Listed here is a single TCR beta chain. What antigen it recognizes has not been identified. No quality values exist for individual bases; no much larger clone is one base distant. Receptor libraries were prepared by the immunoSEQ multiplex PCR assay. In TCRdb, the immuneACCESS table is reduced to in-frame sequences with V and J assigned. These tables do not hold every clone; where another copy was compared, an unresolved V gene accounts for under half, and the others remain unexplained. The sample table records around 80,000 clones; 90% to 95% of these occur just once. The ten largest account for 2.6% of the sample. Clipping removes 5 bases from V and 4 bases from J, with 10 as the unmatched junction base count. Taken from cysteine to phenylalanine, the CDR3 has 15 residues. The sequence is cut down to CDR3 DNA, 45 bases in frame from base 1. The germline V gene yields SGHVS for CDR1 and FQNEAQ for CDR2.

The data were taken from a study of T cell changes during pregnancy in multiple sclerosis (dated by TCRdb to between 2019 and 2020). About the study as a whole: The study examined how the T cell repertoire changed over the course of pregnancy in women with multiple sclerosis.

The receptor comes from a female donor with multiple sclerosis, enrolled in a pregnancy study. Material: peripheral blood, obtained before pregnancy. Recombination joined TRBV7-8 with TRBJ1-1, with TRBD1 identical over 7 junction bases. Here the CDR3 is given as CASSPDRLVSTEAFF. The sequenced DNA: TGTGCCAGCAGCCCGGACAGGTTGGTGAGCACTGAAGCTTTCTTT.